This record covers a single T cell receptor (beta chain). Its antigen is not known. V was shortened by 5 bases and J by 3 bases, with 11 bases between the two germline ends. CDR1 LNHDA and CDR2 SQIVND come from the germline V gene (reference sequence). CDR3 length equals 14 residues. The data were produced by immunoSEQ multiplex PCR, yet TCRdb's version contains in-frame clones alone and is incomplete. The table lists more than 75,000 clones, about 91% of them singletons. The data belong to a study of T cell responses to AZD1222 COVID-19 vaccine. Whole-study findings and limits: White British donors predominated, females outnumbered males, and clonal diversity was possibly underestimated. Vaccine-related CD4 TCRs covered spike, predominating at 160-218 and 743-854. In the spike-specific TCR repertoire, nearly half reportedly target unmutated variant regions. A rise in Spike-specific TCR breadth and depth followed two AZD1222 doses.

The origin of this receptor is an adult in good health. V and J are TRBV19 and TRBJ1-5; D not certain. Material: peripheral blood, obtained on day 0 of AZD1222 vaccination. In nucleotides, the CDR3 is TGTGCCAGTAGTCTTTGGGTGTCCAATCAGCCCCAGCATTTT. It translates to CASSLWVSNQPQHF.